A selection of T cell receptor beta chains follows, all from one sample in a study of T cells expressing NK-cell markers. From the 5' RACE reads, TCRdb lists one entry per CDR3 protein and no DNA. The sample table sets out 350,000 to 450,000 distinct CDR3 sequences. Sequences were obtained from blood T cells: a sorted CD56 or NKG2C T cell subset, CD4+ or CD8+ T cells, or bulk PBMC T cells (not recorded which). The source is a man between 18 and 69 years old in good health. Both conserved end residues are part of each CDR3.

cdr3_aa j_call v_call
CASSESGLAGGTDTQYF TRBJ2-3 TRBV2
CASSLVQGMSGNTIYF TRBJ1-3 TRBV12-3/TRBV12-4
CSATDRVLRFF TRBJ2-1 TRBV20-1
CASSLGPRNSPLHF TRBJ1-6 TRBV14
CASRPGQYNEQFF TRBJ2-1 TRBV12-3/TRBV12-4
CASRPQGSGANVLTF TRBJ2-6 TRBV6-2/TRBV6-3
CASSPGRGQLAKNIQYF TRBJ2-4 TRBV3-1
CASSPMRVAYNEQFF TRBJ2-1 TRBV7-3
CASRDSNSGNTIYF TRBJ1-3 TRBV27
CASSASQGSNSPLHF TRBJ1-6 TRBV18
CASSLVGGEWETQYF TRBJ2-5 TRBV11-2
CASRPSGGRPSTDTQYF TRBJ2-3 TRBV6-4
CASAVGPNYGYTF TRBJ1-2 TRBV7-9
CASSRPGATNEKLFF TRBJ1-4 TRBV7-9
CASSQIPGTSGTQYF TRBJ2-5 TRBV3-1
CASRRPEADTQYF TRBJ2-3 TRBV19
CASRAGRGNQPQHF TRBJ1-5 TRBV12-3/TRBV12-4
CASRPGFYGYTF TRBJ1-2 TRBV28
CASSTRGQGRPDTQYF TRBJ2-3 TRBV5-1
CSASGGVRWETQYF TRBJ2-5 TRBV20-1
CASSQEGRGYGYTF TRBJ1-2 TRBV4-2
CASSASQNTEAFF TRBJ1-1 TRBV7-3
CASTRLPGQTNTGELFF TRBJ2-2 TRBV7-6
CASSLEPGQRGTQYF TRBJ2-5 TRBV7-2
CASSAPGGSQPQHF TRBJ1-5 TRBV18
CSARPAVYSNQPQHF TRBJ1-5 TRBV20-1
CASSPRGGGSGNTIYF TRBJ1-3 TRBV6-5
CASRGGGRERSPLHF TRBJ1-6 TRBV6-1
CASSFTAGGLYNEQFF TRBJ2-1 TRBV9
CASSLGTVSYNEQFF TRBJ2-1 TRBV5-1
CSARKARGGGYTF TRBJ1-2 TRBV20-1
CASGRSSYEQYF TRBJ2-7 TRBV2
CSAPGPGVTEAFF TRBJ1-1 TRBV20-1
CASSRQTGRNNSPLHF TRBJ1-6 TRBV6-1
CASGLARLAGEYNEQFF TRBJ2-1 TRBV12-5
CASSQAEGASGANVLTF TRBJ2-6 TRBV4-1
CASSFGRQPTEAFF TRBJ1-1 TRBV7-2
CASSLTGQGSGANVLTF TRBJ2-6 TRBV7-3
CASSSSPGRLLGGEGYTF TRBJ1-2 TRBV12-3/TRBV12-4
CASSVSGQIHQPQHF TRBJ1-5 TRBV10-2
CASSKEGPEYF TRBJ2-5 TRBV21-1
CSVEGTGRPTYEQYF TRBJ2-7 TRBV29-1
CASSLEVVRAFF TRBJ1-1 TRBV7-9
CASSLGLGLVETQYF TRBJ2-5 TRBV5-1
CASRDPGRNEKLFF TRBJ1-4 TRBV6-2/TRBV6-3
CSGSNRGELFF TRBJ2-2 TRBV29-1
CASSYSRDTEAFF TRBJ1-1 TRBV6-5
CASTPRGAGNTGELFF TRBJ2-2 TRBV7-2
CASSSPGGGINEQFF TRBJ2-1 TRBV7-3
CASRSQERTGQLYEQYF TRBJ2-7 TRBV6-2/TRBV6-3
CASRAGTDRIETQYF TRBJ2-5 TRBV6-1
CASSLSGVDPGELFF TRBJ2-2 TRBV4-1
CASSEVRTEGNTIYF TRBJ1-3 TRBV2